The clone carrying this T cell receptor beta chain was recorded only once. What it binds is unknown. The sample is drawn from a study of shared clonotypes between healthy human individuals. Study details: CD4 naive and memory got three plates each, CD8 naive two, CD8 memory one. The study, taken as a whole, reports: Naive CD4 clonotypes overlapped across a handful of donors at roughly 5.1%.

TCRdb keeps only in-frame clones here, not all; method: immunoSEQ multiplex PCR. This sample carries around 300,000 clones, around 86% of them seen once, and the ten largest clones take about a sixth. CD45RO+ cells were combined with CCR7-negative CD45RA+ TemRA cells to form CD8 memory. The germline V gene encodes CDR1 ENHRY and CDR2 SYGVKD. The CDR3 covers 15 residues. Trimming cost V 4 bases and J 7 bases, with 20 bases left between them. The rearrangement links TRBV10-3 to TRBJ2-7, with a possible D match to TRBD1 (8 bases). The TCR was taken from a man in his late teens or twenties in good health. The sequenced sample was memory CD8+ T cells sorted from blood. Subset: CD45RO+ cells pooled with CCR7-negative TemRA cells. The CDR3 here is CAISAWTGRVPEQYF. The CDR3 coding sequence is TGTGCCATCAGTGCTTGGACAGGGAGGGTACCAGAGCAGTACTTC.